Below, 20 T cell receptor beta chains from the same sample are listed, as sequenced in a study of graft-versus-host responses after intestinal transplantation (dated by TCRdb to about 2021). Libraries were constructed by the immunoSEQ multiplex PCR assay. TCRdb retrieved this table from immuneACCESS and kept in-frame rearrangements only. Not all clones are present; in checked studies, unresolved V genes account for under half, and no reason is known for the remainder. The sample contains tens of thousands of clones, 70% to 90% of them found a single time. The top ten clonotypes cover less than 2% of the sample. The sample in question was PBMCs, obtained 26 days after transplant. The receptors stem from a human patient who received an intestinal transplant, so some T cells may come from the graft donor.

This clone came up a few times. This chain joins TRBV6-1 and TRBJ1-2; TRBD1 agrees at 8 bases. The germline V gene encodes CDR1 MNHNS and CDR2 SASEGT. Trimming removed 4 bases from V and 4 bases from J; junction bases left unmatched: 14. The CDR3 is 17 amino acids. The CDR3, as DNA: TGTGCCAGCAGTGTTCACCGGGACAGGACCGACTTCTATGGCTACACCTTC. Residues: CASSVHRDRTDFYGYTF.

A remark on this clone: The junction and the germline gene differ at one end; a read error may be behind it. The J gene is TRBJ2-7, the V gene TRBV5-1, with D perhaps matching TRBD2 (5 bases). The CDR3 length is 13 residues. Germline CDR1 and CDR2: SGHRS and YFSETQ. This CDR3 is CASSLEVGYEQYF. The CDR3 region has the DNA TGCGCCAGCAGTTTGGAGGTCGGGTACGAGCAGTACTTC.

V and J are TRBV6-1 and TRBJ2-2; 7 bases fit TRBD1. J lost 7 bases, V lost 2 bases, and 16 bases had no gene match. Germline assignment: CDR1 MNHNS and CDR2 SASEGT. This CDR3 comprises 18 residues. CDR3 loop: CASSERPPRQGRGGELFF. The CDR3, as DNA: TGTGCCAGCAGTGAAAGACCCCCACGACAGGGAAGAGGCGGGGAGCTGTTTTTT.

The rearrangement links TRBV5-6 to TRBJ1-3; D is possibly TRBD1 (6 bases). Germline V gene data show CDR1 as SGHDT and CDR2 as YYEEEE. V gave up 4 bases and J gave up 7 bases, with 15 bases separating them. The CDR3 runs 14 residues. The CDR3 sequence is CASSLQGGGNTIYF. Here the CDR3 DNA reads TGTGCCAGCAGCCTACAGGGCGGTGGGAACACCATATATTTT.

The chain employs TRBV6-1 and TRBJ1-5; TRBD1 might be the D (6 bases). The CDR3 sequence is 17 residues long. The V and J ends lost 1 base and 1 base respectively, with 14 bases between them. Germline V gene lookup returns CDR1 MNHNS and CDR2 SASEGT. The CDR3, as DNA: TGTGCCAGCAGTGAAGTTGGTTCAGGGGCAAGCAATCAGCCCCAGCATTTT. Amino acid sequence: CASSEVGSGASNQPQHF.

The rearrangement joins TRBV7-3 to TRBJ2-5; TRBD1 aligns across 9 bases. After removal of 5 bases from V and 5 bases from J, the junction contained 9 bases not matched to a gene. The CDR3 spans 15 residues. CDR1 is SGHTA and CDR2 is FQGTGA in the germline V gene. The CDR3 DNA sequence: TGTGCCAGCAGCCCGACGGGACAGGGTGGGGAGACCCAGTACTTC. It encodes CASSPTGQGGETQYF.

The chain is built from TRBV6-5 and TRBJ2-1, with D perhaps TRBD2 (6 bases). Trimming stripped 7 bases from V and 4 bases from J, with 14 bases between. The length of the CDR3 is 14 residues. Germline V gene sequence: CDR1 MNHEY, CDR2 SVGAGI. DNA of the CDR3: TGTGCCAGCACCCCGGGACTTCTATACAATGAGCAGTTCTTC. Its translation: CASTPGLLYNEQFF.

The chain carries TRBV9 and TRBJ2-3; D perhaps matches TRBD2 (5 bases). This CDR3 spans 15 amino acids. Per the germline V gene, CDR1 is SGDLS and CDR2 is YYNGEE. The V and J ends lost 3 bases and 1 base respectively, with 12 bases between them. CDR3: CASSGALGGTDTQYF. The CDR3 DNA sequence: TGTGCCAGCAGCGGGGCACTAGGCGGCACAGATACGCAGTATTTT.

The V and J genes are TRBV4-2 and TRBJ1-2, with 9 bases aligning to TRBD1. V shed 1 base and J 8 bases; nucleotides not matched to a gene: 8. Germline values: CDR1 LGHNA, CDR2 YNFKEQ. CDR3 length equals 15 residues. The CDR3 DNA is TGTGCCAGCAGCCAAGTCCTGGACAGGGGATTAGGCTACACCTTC. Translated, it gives CASSQVLDRGLGYTF.

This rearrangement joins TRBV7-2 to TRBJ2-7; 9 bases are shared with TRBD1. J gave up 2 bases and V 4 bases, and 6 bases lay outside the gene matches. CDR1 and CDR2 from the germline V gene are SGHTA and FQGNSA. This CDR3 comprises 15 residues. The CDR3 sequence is CASSSTGGAAYEQYF. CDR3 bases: TGTGCCAGCAGCTCAACAGGGGGCGCCGCCTACGAGCAGTACTTC.

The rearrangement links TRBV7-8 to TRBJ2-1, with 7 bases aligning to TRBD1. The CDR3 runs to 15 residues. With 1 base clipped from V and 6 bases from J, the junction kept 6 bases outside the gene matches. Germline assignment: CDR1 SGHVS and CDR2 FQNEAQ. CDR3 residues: CASSLESGTVNEQFF. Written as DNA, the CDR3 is TGTGCCAGCAGCTTAGAATCCGGGACAGTCAATGAGCAGTTCTTC. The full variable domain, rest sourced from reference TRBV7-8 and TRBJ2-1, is GAGVSQSPRYKVAKRGQDVALRCDPISGHVSLFWYQQALGQGPEFLTYFQNEAQLDKSGLPSDRFFAERPEGSVSTLKIQRTQQEDSAVYLCASSLESGTVNEQFFGPGTRLTVL.

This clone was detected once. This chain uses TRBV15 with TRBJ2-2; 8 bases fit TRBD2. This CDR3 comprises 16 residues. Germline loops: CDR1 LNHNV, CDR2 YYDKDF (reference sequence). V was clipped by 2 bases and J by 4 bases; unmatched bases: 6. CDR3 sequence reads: CATSRLAGAGTGELFF. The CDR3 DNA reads TGTGCCACCAGCAGACTAGCGGGCGCGGGCACCGGGGAGCTGTTTTTT.

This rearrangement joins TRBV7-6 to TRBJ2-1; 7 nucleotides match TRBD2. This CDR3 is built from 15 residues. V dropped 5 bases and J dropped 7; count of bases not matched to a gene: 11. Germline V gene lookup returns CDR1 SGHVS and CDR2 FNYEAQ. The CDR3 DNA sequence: TGTGCCAGCAGCCCTCGACTAGCCCCTGTTAATGAGCAGTTCTTC. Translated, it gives CASSPRLAPVNEQFF.

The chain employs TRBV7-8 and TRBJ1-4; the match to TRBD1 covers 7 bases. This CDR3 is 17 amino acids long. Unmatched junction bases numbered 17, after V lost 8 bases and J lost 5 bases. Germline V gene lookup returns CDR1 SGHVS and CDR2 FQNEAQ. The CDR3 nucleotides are TGTGCCAGCTCCCCCCCCAGATGGGGACAGCAAAATGAAAAACTGTTTTTT. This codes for CASSPPRWGQQNEKLFF. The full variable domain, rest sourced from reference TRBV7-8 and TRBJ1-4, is GAGVSQSPRYKVAKRGQDVALRCDPISGHVSLFWYQQALGQGPEFLTYFQNEAQLDKSGLPSDRFFAERPEGSVSTLKIQRTQQEDSAVYLCASSPPRWGQQNEKLFFGSGTQLSVL.

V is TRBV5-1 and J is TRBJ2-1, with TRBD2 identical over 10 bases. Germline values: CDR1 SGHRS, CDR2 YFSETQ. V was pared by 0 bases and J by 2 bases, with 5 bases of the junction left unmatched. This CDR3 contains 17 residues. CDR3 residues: CASSLDHSGRAYNEQFF. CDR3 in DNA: TGCGCCAGCAGCTTGGATCACAGCGGGAGGGCCTACAATGAGCAGTTCTTC.

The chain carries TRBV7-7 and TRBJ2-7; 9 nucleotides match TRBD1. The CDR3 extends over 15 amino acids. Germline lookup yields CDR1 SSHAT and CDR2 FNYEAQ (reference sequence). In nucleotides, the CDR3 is TGTGCTAGCAGCCTAAGGACAGGGGTCGATGACGAGCAGTACGTC. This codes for CASSLRTGVDDEQYV.

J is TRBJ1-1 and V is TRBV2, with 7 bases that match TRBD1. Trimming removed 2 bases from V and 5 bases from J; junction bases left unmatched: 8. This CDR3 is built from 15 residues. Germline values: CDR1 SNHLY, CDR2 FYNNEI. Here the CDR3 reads CASSENYRGETEAFF. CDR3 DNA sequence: TGTGCCAGCAGTGAAAATTACAGGGGTGAGACTGAAGCTTTCTTT.

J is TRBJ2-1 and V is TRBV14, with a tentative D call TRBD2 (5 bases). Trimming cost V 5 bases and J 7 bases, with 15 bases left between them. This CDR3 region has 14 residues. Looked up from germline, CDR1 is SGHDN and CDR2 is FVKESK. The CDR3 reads CASSSSARGNEQFF. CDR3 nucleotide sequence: TGTGCCAGCAGCTCCAGTGCACGAGGGAATGAGCAGTTCTTC.

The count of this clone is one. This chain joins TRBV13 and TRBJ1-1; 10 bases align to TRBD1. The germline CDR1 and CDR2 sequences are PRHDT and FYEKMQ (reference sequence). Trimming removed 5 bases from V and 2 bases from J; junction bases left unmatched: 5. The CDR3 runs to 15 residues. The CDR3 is CASSRRDRGNTEAFF. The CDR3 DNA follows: TGTGCCAGCAGCAGGCGGGACAGGGGTAACACTGAAGCTTTCTTT. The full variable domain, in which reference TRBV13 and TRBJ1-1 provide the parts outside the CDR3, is AAGVIQSPRHLIKEKRETATLKCYPIPRHDTVYWYQQGPGQDPQFLISFYEKMQSDKGSIPDRFSAQQFSDYHSELNMSSLELGDSALYFCASSRRDRGNTEAFFGQGTRLTVV.

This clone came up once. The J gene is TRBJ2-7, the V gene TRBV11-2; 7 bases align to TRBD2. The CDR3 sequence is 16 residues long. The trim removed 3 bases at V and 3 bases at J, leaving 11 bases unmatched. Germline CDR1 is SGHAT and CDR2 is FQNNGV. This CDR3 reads CASSLAYSGGGYEQYF. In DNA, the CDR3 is TGTGCCAGCAGCTTGGCATACTCGGGGGGAGGCTACGAGCAGTACTTC.